This T cell receptor beta chain was sequenced for a study of identical twins. General study findings and limits: In drawing conclusions, the study used cross-sectional statistical analysis and did not follow the same donors. Analyses of zero insertions could, in part, be confounded by invariant MAIT and iNKT cells. Fewer insertions were carried by abundant cord blood beta clonotypes, but none was seen in memory repertoires.

TCRdb processed the 5' RACE reads anew with MiXCR; each CDR3 protein has one entry. The table shows about 900,000 distinct CDR3 sequences, with roughly an eighth occurring only once. Remarks on this clonotype: The antigen is not known.

From germline, CDR1 is SNHLY and CDR2 FYNNEI. Trimming took off 6 bases at V and 4 bases at J, with 9 bases between the two ends. This CDR3 is 12 amino acids long. These records were also assigned to another study, of yellow fever vaccine responses in identical twins. From that paper: Vaccine T cell responses of twins reportedly seemed partly convergent and partly personalized.

This chain connects TRBV2 to TRBJ1-1; D call uncertain. This sequence was found in a young woman in good health. The sample was PBMCs. The CDR3 DNA is TGTGCCAGCAGGGTTCGGGTCACTGAAGCTTTCTTT. Protein sequence: CASRVRVTEAFF.